The sequence of this T cell receptor (beta chain) was determined in a study of cytomegalovirus exposure and HLA in healthy donors. Notes on this clone: Antigen: not known.

13 Jbeta primers and 60 Vbeta primers were used for the PCR. The protocol was immunoSEQ multiplex PCR, while the TCRdb copy is restricted to in-frame clones and leaves out a portion. The profile covers roughly 100,000 clones, with 65% appearing a single time and 20% to 25% taken by the ten largest. Trimming stripped 1 base from V and 4 bases from J, with 10 bases between. This CDR3 comprises 14 residues. The germline gives CDR1 SGHTA, CDR2 FQGNSA. Points from the study as a whole: As confirmed in vitro, three CMV-associated chains were specific for CMV antigens.

Sequencing was performed on PBMCs. This TCR was sampled from a woman between 50 and 59 years old in good health and CMV-seropositive. This chain connects TRBV7-2 to TRBJ1-2, with D possibly being TRBD1 (5 bases). The CDR3 is CASSLEGQTYGYTF. The DNA of the CDR3 is TGTGCCAGCAGCTTAGAGGGGCAGACCTATGGCTACACCTTC.